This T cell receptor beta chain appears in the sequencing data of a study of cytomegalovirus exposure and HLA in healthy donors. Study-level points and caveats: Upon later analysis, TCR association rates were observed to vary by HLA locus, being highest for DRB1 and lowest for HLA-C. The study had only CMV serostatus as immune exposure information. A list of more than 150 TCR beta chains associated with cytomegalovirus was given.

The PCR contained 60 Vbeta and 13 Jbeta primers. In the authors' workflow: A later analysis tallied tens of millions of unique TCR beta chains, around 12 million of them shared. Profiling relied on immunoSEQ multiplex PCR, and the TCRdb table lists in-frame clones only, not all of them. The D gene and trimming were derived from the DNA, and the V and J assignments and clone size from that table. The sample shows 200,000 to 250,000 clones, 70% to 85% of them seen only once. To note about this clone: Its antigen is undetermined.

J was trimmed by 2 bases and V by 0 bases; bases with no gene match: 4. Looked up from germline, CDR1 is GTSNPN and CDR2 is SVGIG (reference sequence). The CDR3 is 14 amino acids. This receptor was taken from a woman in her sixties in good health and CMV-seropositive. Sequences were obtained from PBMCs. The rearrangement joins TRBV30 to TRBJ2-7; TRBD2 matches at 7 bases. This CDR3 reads CAWSVSSGAYEQYF. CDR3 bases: TGTGCCTGGAGTGTCTCTAGCGGAGCCTACGAGCAGTACTTC.